A selection of T cell receptor beta chains follows, all from one sample in a study of graft-versus-host responses after intestinal transplantation. Produced via immunoSEQ multiplex PCR; TCRdb's table is partial and in-frame only. The table has about 110,000 clones, approximately 92% seen once. These receptors' targets are unknown. This sample comprised unstimulated CD4+ T cells sorted from spleen or lymph node cells, obtained before transplant. The receptors were gathered from a human donor who was the organ donor for an intestinal transplant. CDR3s include the opening cysteine and the closing phenylalanine or tryptophan. D genes are given only for firm matches. Clone size is stated in some rows and not others, as once, few, many or a class when expanded.

>once|TRBV27|NA|TRBJ2-3
CASSPTNQVSTDTQYF
TGTGCCAGCAGTCCCACCAATCAGGTTAGCACAGATACGCAGTATTTT
>NA|TRBV18|TRBD1|TRBJ2-3
CASSRDRGRDTQYF
TGTGCCAGCTCACGGGACAGGGGTAGAGATACGCAGTATTTT
>once|TRBV4-3|TRBD2|TRBJ2-1
CASSQGTSGRAHEQFF
TGCGCCAGCAGCCAAGGGACTAGCGGGAGGGCCCATGAGCAGTTCTTC
>NA|TRBV28|TRBD1|TRBJ1-1
CASARQGANTEAFF
TGTGCCAGCGCTAGACAGGGGGCGAACACTGAAGCTTTCTTT
>once|TRBV4-1|TRBD2|TRBJ2-4
CASSQYIWGGNIQYF
TGCGCCAGCAGCCAGTATATTTGGGGGGGAAACATTCAGTACTTC
>NA|TRBV9|TRBD2|TRBJ2-7
CASSVLAGGYEQYF
TGTGCCAGCAGCGTACTAGCGGGAGGCTACGAGCAGTACTTC
>NA|TRBV6-6|NA|TRBJ1-1
CASSYWDENTEAFF
TGTGCCAGCAGTTACTGGGACGAGAACACTGAAGCTTTCTTT
>NA|TRBV4-2|TRBD2|TRBJ2-1
CASSQGSSGSSYNEQFF
TGTGCCAGCAGCCAAGGATCTAGCGGGAGCTCCTACAATGAGCAGTTCTTC
>NA|TRBV30|TRBD2|TRBJ2-7
CAWSVSGGTSHYEQYF
TGTGCCTGGAGTGTATCTGGCGGGACTAGTCACTACGAGCAGTACTTC
>NA|TRBV2|TRBD1|TRBJ1-5
CASSPDRVGNQPQHF
TGTGCCAGCAGTCCGGACAGGGTGGGCAATCAGCCCCAGCATTTT
>NA|TRBV6-1|NA|TRBJ1-1
CASRGGVNTEAFF
TGTGCCAGCAGGGGAGGGGTGAACACTGAAGCTTTCTTT
>NA|TRBV4-2|TRBD2|TRBJ2-1
CASSPGLAGENEQFF
TGTGCCAGCAGCCCGGGACTAGCGGGGGAGAATGAGCAGTTCTTC
>NA|TRBV7-7|NA|TRBJ2-3
CASSPRGASTDTQYF
TGTGCTAGCAGCCCAAGGGGCGCTAGCACAGATACGCAGTATTTT
>NA|TRBV9|TRBD1|TRBJ1-5
CASSVDRGPYSNQPQHF
TGTGCCAGCAGCGTAGACAGGGGACCATATAGCAATCAGCCCCAGCATTTT
>NA|TRBV28|NA|TRBJ1-2
CASAPAEVYYTF
TGTGCCAGCGCTCCAGCCGAGGTATACTACACCTTC
>NA|TRBV28|NA|TRBJ2-1
CASSLPGTGKGRSYNEQFF
TGTGCCAGCAGCCTACCAGGGACCGGAAAGGGGCGCTCCTACAATGAGCAGTTCTTC
>NA|TRBV13|NA|TRBJ2-4
CASSRGATDADIQYF
TGTGCCAGCAGCCGAGGCGCGACCGATGCGGACATTCAGTACTTC
>NA|TRBV4-1|NA|TRBJ1-3
CASSRSSGTGTVDGNTIYF
TGCGCCAGCAGCCGATCCAGTGGAACCGGGACGGTTGATGGAAACACCATATATTTT
>NA|TRBV2|NA|TRBJ2-5
CASSEVERGRSETQYF
TGTGCCAGCAGTGAAGTGGAAAGGGGGAGGTCAGAGACCCAGTACTTC
>NA|TRBV6-1|NA|TRBJ1-2
CASSWNYGYTF
TGTGCCAGCAGTTGGAACTATGGCTACACCTTC
>once|TRBV6-1|TRBD1|TRBJ1-5
CATVRQGTNQPQHF
TGTGCCACCGTCAGACAGGGGACCAATCAGCCCCAGCATTTT
>NA|TRBV19|TRBD2|TRBJ2-7
CASSTVAGGLEQYF
TGTGCCAGTAGTACGGTAGCGGGGGGGCTCGAGCAGTACTTC
>once|TRBV7-9|NA|TRBJ2-3
CASSLNRDVWDADTQYF
TGTGCCAGCAGCTTAAATCGGGACGTATGGGACGCAGATACGCAGTATTTT